The next 24 T cell receptor beta chains were all read from a single sample in a study of T cell responses to AZD1222 COVID-19 vaccine. Sequenced by immunoSEQ multiplex PCR; TCRdb stores in-frame clones only, minus some. The repertoire holds about 19,000 clones, with about four fifths as singletons. The sample in question was peripheral blood, obtained 28 days after the second AZD1222 dose. The receptors here all came from an adult who received the AZD1222 COVID-19 vaccine.

This chain joins TRBV18 and TRBJ1-1; TRBD1 is a possible D gene (5 bases). CDR1 is KGHSH and CDR2 is LQKENI in the germline V gene. V was shortened by 0 bases and J by 4 bases, with 9 bases between the two germline ends. The CDR3 extends over 14 amino acids. The CDR3 is CASSPPGRGTEAFF. DNA for the CDR3: TGTGCCAGCTCACCACCGGGGAGGGGCACTGAAGCTTTCTTT.

The rearrangement uses TRBV5-1 and TRBJ2-3; D remains ambiguous. This CDR3 region has 14 residues. Trimming took off 0 bases at V and 0 bases at J, with 5 bases between the two ends. Looked up from germline, CDR1 is SGHRS and CDR2 is YFSETQ. CDR3 nucleotide sequence: TGCGCCAGCAGCTTGGGAGACAGCACAGATACGCAGTATTTT. Translating it yields CASSLGDSTDTQYF.

This clone has only a few counts. The chain uses TRBV5-4 and TRBJ2-7, with a tentative D call TRBD1 (5 bases). The germline V and J ends were trimmed by 3 bases and 2 bases, with 18 bases remaining between them. In germline, CDR1 is SGHNT, CDR2 YYREEE (reference sequence). This CDR3 has 16 amino acids. The CDR3 protein is CASSSLGADPTYEQYF. In DNA form, the CDR3 reads TGTGCCAGCAGCTCCTTAGGGGCGGACCCAACCTACGAGCAGTACTTC.

V is TRBV6-5 and J is TRBJ1-5; D uncertain. Germline CDR1 MNHEY, CDR2 SVGAGI. The length of the CDR3 is 13 residues. Trimming took 5 bases from V and 4 from J, leaving 9 bases between them. CDR3: CASSQIANQPQHF. The CDR3 DNA reads as TGTGCCAGCAGTCAGATCGCGAATCAGCCCCAGCATTTT.

The genes are TRBV12-3 or TRBV12-4 and TRBJ2-4; D might be TRBD1 (6 bases). V lost 10 bases, J lost 9 bases, and 19 bases lay in between. The CDR3 has 13 amino acids. The CDR3 bases are TGTGCCACCACAGGGACCGTAGGGGGCATTCAGTACTTC. Translated, it gives CATTGTVGGIQYF.

The rearrangement joins TRBV27 to TRBJ2-3, with TRBD1 matching 8 bases. The CDR3 consists of 17 residues. Germline values: CDR1 MNHEY, CDR2 SMNVEV (reference sequence). V was clipped by 5 bases and J by 3 bases; unmatched bases: 13. CDR3 sequence: CASSPTPRQGRTDTQYF. The CDR3 coding sequence is TGTGCCAGCAGTCCGACCCCTAGACAGGGGAGGACAGATACGCAGTATTTT.

The chain employs TRBV19 and TRBJ2-7; 8 bases line up with TRBD2. From germline, CDR1 is LNHDA and CDR2 SQIVND (reference sequence). This CDR3 has 14 residues. V dropped 1 base and J dropped 5; count of bases not matched to a gene: 4. CDR3 DNA sequence: TGTGCCAGTAGTATAGGAGCGGGAGTTAACGAGCAGTACTTC. It translates to CASSIGAGVNEQYF.

V gene TRBV14 combines with J gene TRBJ2-7; 8 positions agree with TRBD1. CDR3 length equals 15 residues. V trimming: 4 bases; J trimming: 2 bases; junction bases outside the gene matches: 7. CDR1 is SGHDN, CDR2 FVKESK, per germline. The CDR3 loop is CASSPSGGGTYEQYF. The CDR3 nucleotides read TGTGCCAGCAGCCCCTCAGGGGGCGGAACCTACGAGCAGTACTTC.

This sequence joins TRBV9 and TRBJ2-1, with D unresolved. Trimming pared 3 bases from V and 7 bases from J, leaving 8 bases between. This CDR3 region has 12 residues. Germline V CDR1 and CDR2: SGDLS, YYNGEE. The CDR3 spells CASSASLNEQFF. The CDR3 DNA is TGTGCCAGCAGCGCATCTTTAAATGAGCAGTTCTTC.

V gene TRBV27 combines with J gene TRBJ1-6, with D maybe TRBD1 (6 bases). This CDR3 has 15 residues. V dropped 3 bases and J dropped 5 bases, with 11 bases sitting between them. Germline V gene data show CDR1 as MNHEY and CDR2 as SMNVEV (reference sequence). Here the CDR3 DNA reads TGTGCCAGCAGTTTGGCCAGGGGAGATAATTCACCCCTCCACTTT. The encoded protein is CASSLARGDNSPLHF.

The CDR3 DNA reads TGTGCCAGCAGCCCCGGAGTTATTGGGGGAATGGACTACGAGCAGTACTTC. Residues: CASSPGVIGGMDYEQYF. The rearrangement uses TRBV7-6 and TRBJ2-7; either TRBD1 or TRBD2 may supply D (5 bases each). In germline, CDR1 is SGHVS, CDR2 FNYEAQ. The CDR3 is 17 residues long. V was pared by 5 bases and J by 3 bases, with 23 bases between.

The rearrangement uses TRBV6-1 and TRBJ2-7; either TRBD1 or TRBD2 may fit D (5 bases each). There are 14 residues in the CDR3. Trimming left V 2 bases short and J 2 bases short, with 10 bases between. Germline V gives CDR1 MNHNS, CDR2 SASEGT. CDR3 in DNA: TGTGCCAGCAGTGAATGGGGACCGGCCTACGAGCAGTACTTC. Its protein is CASSEWGPAYEQYF.

The chain couples TRBV5-1 to TRBJ2-5; D perhaps matches TRBD2 (6 bases). V dropped 5 bases and J dropped 2 bases, with 10 bases sitting between them. Germline CDR1 and CDR2: SGHRS and YFSETQ. The CDR3 contains 13 residues. The CDR3 loop is CASRSGGQETQYF. The CDR3 bases are TGCGCCAGCAGGAGTGGGGGGCAAGAGACCCAGTACTTC.

The V call is TRBV7-2, the J call TRBJ2-1; 9 bases line up with TRBD1. This CDR3 comprises 18 residues. Germline V gives CDR1 SGHTA, CDR2 FQGNSA. With 8 bases clipped from V and 5 bases from J, the junction kept 19 bases outside the gene matches. The CDR3 spells CASFPGQGTSFYHNEQFF. CDR3 bases: TGTGCCAGCTTTCCGGGACAGGGTACATCTTTTTATCACAATGAGCAGTTCTTC.

The V and J genes are TRBV2 and TRBJ2-1, with 8 bases lining up with TRBD2. Germline values: CDR1 SNHLY, CDR2 FYNNEI. The CDR3 has 14 residues. V trimming: 8 bases; J trimming: 3 bases; junction bases outside the gene matches: 6. DNA for the CDR3: TGTGCCAGCGGACTTAGCGGGAACTACAATGAGCAGTTCTTC. Its translation: CASGLSGNYNEQFF.

The chain combines TRBV20-1 with TRBJ2-1, with D perhaps matching TRBD2 (6 bases). V was clipped by 3 bases and J by 6 bases, with 21 bases between them. This CDR3 comprises 16 residues. The germline V gene encodes CDR1 DFQATT and CDR2 SNEGSKA (reference sequence). The CDR3 protein is CSASGGTGLSGNEQFF. The CDR3 DNA follows: TGCAGTGCTAGTGGGGGGACGGGCCTTTCTGGCAATGAGCAGTTCTTC.

The V gene is TRBV2, the J gene TRBJ1-1; D call uncertain. V lost 6 bases to trimming and J lost 4 bases, with 12 bases between them. The CDR3 length is 13 residues. The V gene's germline CDR1 is SNHLY and CDR2 FYNNEI. CDR3 region: CASSPGGPTEAFF. The CDR3 DNA reads TGTGCCAGCAGCCCCGGCGGCCCCACTGAAGCTTTCTTT. Full variable domain (outside the CDR3, taken from reference TRBV2 and TRBJ1-1): EPEVTQTPSHQVTQMGQEVILRCVPISNHLYFYWYRQILGQKVEFLVSFYNNEISEKSEIFDDQFSVERPDGSNFTLKIRSTKLEDSAMYFCASSPGGPTEAFFGQGTRLTVV.

The V call is TRBV2, the J call TRBJ2-2; TRBD2 aligns across 13 bases. V lost 5 bases, J lost 4 bases, and 7 bases stayed unmatched. Germline V lookup: CDR1 SNHLY, CDR2 FYNNEI. The CDR3 covers 17 residues. The CDR3 sequence: CASSQPGTSGVTGELFF. The CDR3 nucleotides are TGTGCCAGCAGTCAACCCGGGACTAGCGGGGTCACCGGGGAGCTGTTTTTT. The full variable domain, in which reference TRBV2 and TRBJ2-2 provide the parts outside the CDR3, is EPEVTQTPSHQVTQMGQEVILRCVPISNHLYFYWYRQILGQKVEFLVSFYNNEISEKSEIFDDQFSVERPDGSNFTLKIRSTKLEDSAMYFCASSQPGTSGVTGELFFGEGSRLTVL.

The chain has TRBV5-1 and TRBJ2-3; a possible D gene is TRBD2 (5 bases). This CDR3 is built from 15 residues. CDR1 SGHRS and CDR2 YFSETQ come from the germline V gene. Trimming stripped 4 bases from V and 1 base from J, with 13 bases between. The chain's CDR3 is CASSLGSSRTDTQYF. The DNA for the CDR3 is TGCGCCAGCAGCCTGGGGAGCAGCCGCACAGATACGCAGTATTTT.

This chain uses TRBV6-5 with TRBJ1-1; 11 bases map to TRBD1. This CDR3 has 15 amino acids. V gave up 1 base and J gave up 10 bases; unmatched junction bases: 8. Germline assignment: CDR1 MNHEY and CDR2 SVGAGI. This CDR3 is CASSYLGDRGGRAFF. The CDR3 nucleotides are TGTGCCAGCAGTTACTTGGGGGACAGGGGGGGAAGAGCTTTCTTT.

This clone was seen only once. This rearrangement joins TRBV3-1 (or the pseudogene TRBV3-2) to TRBJ2-3; TRBD2 matches at 7 bases. With V trimmed by 6 bases and J by 1 base, 4 bases remained unmatched. CDR3 length: 14 amino acids. The germline V gene has CDR1 LGHDT and CDR2 YNNKEL (reference sequence). CDR3 bases: TGTGCCAGCAGTAACGCGGGGGGCACAGATACGCAGTATTTT. Amino acid sequence: CASSNAGGTDTQYF.

This clone has more than one count but fewer than ten. The chain is built from TRBV7-9 and TRBJ1-1, with D unresolved. This CDR3 has 15 residues. V lost 4 bases and J lost 0, with 12 bases in between. Germline assignment: CDR1 SEHNR and CDR2 FQNEAQ (reference sequence). The CDR3 coding sequence is TGTGCCAGCAGCTCCCACGGGCTGCTGAACACTGAAGCTTTCTTT. This codes for CASSSHGLLNTEAFF.

This chain uses TRBV2 with TRBJ1-5; D unresolved. Trimming removed 6 bases at V and 0 bases at J, with 12 bases between. The CDR3 is made up of 15 amino acids. The germline gives CDR1 SNHLY, CDR2 FYNNEI. CDR3 in amino acids: CASRGDGNSNQPQHF. For the CDR3, the DNA is TGTGCCAGCAGAGGAGACGGCAATAGCAATCAGCCCCAGCATTTT.

The V gene is TRBV5-1, the J gene TRBJ2-7; 8 nucleotides match TRBD1. The junction had 4 bases not matched to a gene; V was cut back by 0 bases and J by 5 bases. Per the germline V gene, CDR1 is SGHRS and CDR2 is YFSETQ. This CDR3 spans 14 amino acids. CDR3 region: CASSLGTGYNEQYF. The CDR3 DNA reads TGCGCCAGCAGCTTGGGGACAGGGTACAACGAGCAGTACTTC.